This T cell receptor (beta chain) was identified in a study of blood T cell repertoires in COVID-19. Turning to the study itself: The cDNA or gDNA used as material had been derived from T cells, B-cell-depleted T cells, or PBMCs.

Per the original methods: It was from reference gene primer amplification that nucleated cell counts were estimated. Only in-frame clones appear in the TCRdb table, and some are missing; sequencing was by immunoSEQ multiplex PCR. From that table come the V and J calls and clone size; the DNA was used to work out D and trimming. Of just over 250,000 clones listed, 87% are singletons. V was clipped by 2 bases and J by 3 bases; unmatched bases: 5. This CDR3 comprises 15 residues. The germline V gene encodes CDR1 SGHRS and CDR2 YFSETQ. This chain uses TRBV5-1 with TRBJ2-7; 10 bases are shared with TRBD1. The sequenced sample was peripheral blood. The receptor was isolated from a woman in her fifties or sixties with acute or convalescent COVID-19. In DNA form, the CDR3 reads TGCGCCAGCAGCTTATTCCGGGACAGGGGCTACGAGCAGTACTTC. Protein: CASSLFRDRGYEQYF.